This entry features one T cell receptor beta chain sequence. The entry originates in a study of CD8+ T cells in alopecia areata. RNA extraction and reverse transcription yielded cDNA as sequencing template. Profiling relied on immunoSEQ multiplex PCR, and the TCRdb table lists in-frame clones only, not all of them. The repertoire holds about 180,000 clones, with around 58% as singletons. Stated treatment: oral pan-JAK inhibitor, 5-10 mg twice daily. Samples from alopecia areata patients were lesional scalp punch biopsies and peripheral blood. Cell sorting on a FACSAria was used to separate CD4+ and CD8+ T cells from the PBMCs. From germline, CDR1 is GTSNPN and CDR2 SVGIG (reference sequence). There are 13 residues in the CDR3. V was clipped by 1 base and J by 10 bases; unmatched bases: 6.

The chain recombines TRBV30 with TRBJ1-1; 10 bases are shared with TRBD1. The sequences come from CD4+ T cells sorted from blood, collected at approximately week 56, from a patient treated with tofacitinib. The sequence derives from a human donor with alopecia areata. CDR3 sequence (DNA): TGTGCCTGGAGTGGATCAGACAGGGGGCGAGCTTTCTTT. Translating gives CAWSGSDRGRAFF.